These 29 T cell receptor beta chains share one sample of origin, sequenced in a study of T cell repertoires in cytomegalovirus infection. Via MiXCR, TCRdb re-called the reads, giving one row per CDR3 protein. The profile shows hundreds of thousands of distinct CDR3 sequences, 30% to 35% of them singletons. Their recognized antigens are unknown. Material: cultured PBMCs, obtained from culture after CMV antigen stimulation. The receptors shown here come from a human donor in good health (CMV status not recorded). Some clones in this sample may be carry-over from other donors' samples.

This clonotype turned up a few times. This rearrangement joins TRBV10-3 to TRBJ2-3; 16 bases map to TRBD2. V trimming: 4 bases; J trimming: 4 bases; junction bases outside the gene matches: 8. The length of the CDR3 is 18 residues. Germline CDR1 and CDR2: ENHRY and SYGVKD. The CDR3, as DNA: TGTGCCATCAGTGGAACCTTGGGACTAGCGGGAGGGGCAGATACGCAGTATTTT. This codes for CAISGTLGLAGGADTQYF.

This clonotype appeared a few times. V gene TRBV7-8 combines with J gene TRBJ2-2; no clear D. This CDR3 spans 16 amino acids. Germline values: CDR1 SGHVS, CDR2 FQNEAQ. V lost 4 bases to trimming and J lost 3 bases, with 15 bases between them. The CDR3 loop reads CASSSSARSDTGELFF. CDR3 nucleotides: TGTGCCAGCAGCTCCAGTGCTAGAAGCGACACCGGGGAGCTGTTTTTT.

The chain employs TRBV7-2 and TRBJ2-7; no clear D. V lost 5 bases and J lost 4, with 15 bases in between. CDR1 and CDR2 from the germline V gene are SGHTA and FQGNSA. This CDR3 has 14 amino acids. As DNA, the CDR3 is TGTGCCAGCAGCACCGAGGCGACCCTATACGAGCAGTACTTC. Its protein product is CASSTEATLYEQYF.

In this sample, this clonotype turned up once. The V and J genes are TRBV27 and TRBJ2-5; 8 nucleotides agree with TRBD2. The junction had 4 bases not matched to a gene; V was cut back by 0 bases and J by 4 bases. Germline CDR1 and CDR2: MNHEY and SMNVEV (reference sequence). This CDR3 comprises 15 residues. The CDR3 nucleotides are TGTGCCAGCAGTTTATCGCGGGGGGAGGGAGAGACCCAGTACTTC. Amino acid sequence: CASSLSRGEGETQYF.

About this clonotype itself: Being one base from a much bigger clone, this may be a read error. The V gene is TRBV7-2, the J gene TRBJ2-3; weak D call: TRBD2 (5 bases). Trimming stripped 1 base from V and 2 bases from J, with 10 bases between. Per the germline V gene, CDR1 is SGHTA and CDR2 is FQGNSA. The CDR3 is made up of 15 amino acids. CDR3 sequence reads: CASSLVGEITDTQYF. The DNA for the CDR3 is TGTGCCAGCAGCTTAGTCGGGGAAATCACAGATACGCAGTATTTT.

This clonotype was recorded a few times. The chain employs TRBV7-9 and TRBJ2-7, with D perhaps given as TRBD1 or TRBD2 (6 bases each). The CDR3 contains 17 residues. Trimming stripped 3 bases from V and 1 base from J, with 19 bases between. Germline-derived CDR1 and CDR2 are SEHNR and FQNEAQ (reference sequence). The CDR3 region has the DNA TGTGCCAGCAGCTTTGGGCGGGACAACTTCTATTCCTACGAGCAGTACTTC. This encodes CASSFGRDNFYSYEQYF.

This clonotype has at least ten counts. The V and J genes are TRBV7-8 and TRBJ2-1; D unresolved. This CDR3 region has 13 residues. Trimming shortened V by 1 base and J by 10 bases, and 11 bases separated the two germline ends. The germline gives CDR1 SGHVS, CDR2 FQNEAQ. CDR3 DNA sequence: TGTGCCAGCAGCTTAGTGAGATCTCGAGAGCAGTTCTTC. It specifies CASSLVRSREQFF.

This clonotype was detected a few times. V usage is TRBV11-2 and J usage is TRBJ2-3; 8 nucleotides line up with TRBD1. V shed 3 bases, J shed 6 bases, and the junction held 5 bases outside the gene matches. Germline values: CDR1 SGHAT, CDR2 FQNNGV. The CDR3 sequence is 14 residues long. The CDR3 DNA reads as TGTGCCAGCAGCTTTCGGACAGGGCCTGATACGCAGTATTTT. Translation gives CASSFRTGPDTQYF.

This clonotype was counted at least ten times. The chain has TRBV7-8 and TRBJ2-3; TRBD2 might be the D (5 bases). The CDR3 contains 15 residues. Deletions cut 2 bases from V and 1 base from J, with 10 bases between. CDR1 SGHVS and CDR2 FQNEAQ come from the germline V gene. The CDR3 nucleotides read TGTGCCAGCAGCTTACCGGGGTTCGGCACAGATACGCAGTATTTT. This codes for CASSLPGFGTDTQYF.

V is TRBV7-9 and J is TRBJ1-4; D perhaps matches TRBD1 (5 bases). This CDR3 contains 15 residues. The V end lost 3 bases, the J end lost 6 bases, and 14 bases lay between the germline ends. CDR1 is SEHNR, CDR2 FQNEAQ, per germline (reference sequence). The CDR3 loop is CASSLIAGPDEKLFF. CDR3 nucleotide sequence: TGTGCCAGCAGCTTGATCGCAGGGCCCGATGAAAAACTGTTTTTT.

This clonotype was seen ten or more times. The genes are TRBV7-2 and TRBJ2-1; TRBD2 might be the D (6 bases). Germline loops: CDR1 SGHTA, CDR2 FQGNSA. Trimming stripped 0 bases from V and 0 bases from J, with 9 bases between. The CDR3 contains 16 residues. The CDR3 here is CASSLATGSSYNEQFF. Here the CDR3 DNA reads TGTGCCAGCAGCTTAGCGACCGGGAGCTCCTACAATGAGCAGTTCTTC.

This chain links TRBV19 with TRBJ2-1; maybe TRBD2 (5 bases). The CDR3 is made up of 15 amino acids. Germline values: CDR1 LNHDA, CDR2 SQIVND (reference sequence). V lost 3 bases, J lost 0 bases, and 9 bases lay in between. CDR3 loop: CASSISLASYNEQFF. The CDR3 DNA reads TGTGCCAGTAGTATCTCCCTAGCCTCCTACAATGAGCAGTTCTTC.

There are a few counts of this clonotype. The CDR3 nucleotides are TGTGCCAGCAGTTACTCGCCAGGGGTTATCACTGAAGCTTTCTTT. It specifies CASSYSPGVITEAFF. V and J are TRBV6-5 and TRBJ1-1, with TRBD1 as a possible D gene (6 bases). Germline CDR1 MNHEY, CDR2 SVGAGI. This CDR3 spans 15 amino acids. V lost 0 bases and J 4 bases, leaving 12 bases between the germline ends.

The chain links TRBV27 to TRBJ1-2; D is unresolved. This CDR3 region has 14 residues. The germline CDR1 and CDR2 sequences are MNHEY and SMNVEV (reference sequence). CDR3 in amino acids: CPRSWQKSNYGYTF. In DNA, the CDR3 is TGTCCCCGTTCGTGGCAGAAGTCTAACTATGGCTACACCTTC.

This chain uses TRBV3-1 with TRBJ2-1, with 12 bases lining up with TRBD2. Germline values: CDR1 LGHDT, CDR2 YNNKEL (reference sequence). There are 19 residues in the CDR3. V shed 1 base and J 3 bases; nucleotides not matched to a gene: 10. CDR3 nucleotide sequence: TGTGCCAGCAGCCAAGTTGAACTAGCGGGGGGCAGCAGCTACAATGAGCAGTTCTTC. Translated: CASSQVELAGGSSYNEQFF.

CDR3 nucleotide sequence: TGCAGTGCGCAAAAGAGGACGTTCCAAGAGACCCAGTACTTC. Protein sequence: CSAQKRTFQETQYF. This chain connects TRBV20-1 to TRBJ2-5; D is uncertain. Trimming shortened V by 6 bases and J by 1 base, and 15 bases separated the two germline ends. The CDR3 runs 14 residues. Germline V gene data show CDR1 as DFQATT and CDR2 as SNEGSKA (reference sequence).

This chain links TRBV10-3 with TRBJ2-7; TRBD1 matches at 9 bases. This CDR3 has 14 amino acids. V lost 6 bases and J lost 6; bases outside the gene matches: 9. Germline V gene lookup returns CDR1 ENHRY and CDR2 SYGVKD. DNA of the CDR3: TGTGCCATCAGGGGGGGGACAGGGCTCGTCGAGCAGTACTTC. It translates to CAIRGGTGLVEQYF.

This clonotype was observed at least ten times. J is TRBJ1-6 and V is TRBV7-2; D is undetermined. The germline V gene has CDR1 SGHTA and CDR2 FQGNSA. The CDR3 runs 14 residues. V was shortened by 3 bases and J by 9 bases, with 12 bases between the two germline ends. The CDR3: CASSLKSGRSPLHF. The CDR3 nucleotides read TGTGCCAGCAGCTTGAAGAGCGGGCGTTCACCCCTCCACTTT.

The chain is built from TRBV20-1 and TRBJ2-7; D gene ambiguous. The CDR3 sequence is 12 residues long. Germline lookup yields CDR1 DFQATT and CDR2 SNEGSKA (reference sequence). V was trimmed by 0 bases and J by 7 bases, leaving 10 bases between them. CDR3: CSAREGLREQYF. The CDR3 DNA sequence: TGCAGTGCTAGAGAAGGGCTCCGGGAGCAGTACTTC.

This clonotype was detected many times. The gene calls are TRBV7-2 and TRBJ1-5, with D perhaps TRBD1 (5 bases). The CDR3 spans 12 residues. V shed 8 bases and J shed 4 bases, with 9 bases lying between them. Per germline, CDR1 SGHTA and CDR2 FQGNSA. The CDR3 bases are TGTGCCAGCTCTGACAGAAATCAGCCCCAGCATTTT. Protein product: CASSDRNQPQHF. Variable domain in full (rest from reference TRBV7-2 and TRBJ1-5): GAGVSQSPSNKVTEKGKDVELRCDPISGHTALYWYRQSLGQGLEFLIYFQGNSAPDKSGLPSDRFSAERTGGSVSTLTIQRTQQEDSAVYLCASSDRNQPQHFGDGTRLSIL.

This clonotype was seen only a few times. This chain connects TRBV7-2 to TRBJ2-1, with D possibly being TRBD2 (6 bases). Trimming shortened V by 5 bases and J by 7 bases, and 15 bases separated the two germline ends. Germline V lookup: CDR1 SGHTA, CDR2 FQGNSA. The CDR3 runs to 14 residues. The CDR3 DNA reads TGTGCCAGCAGCCCCTGGGGCGCGGGGAATGAGCAGTTCTTC. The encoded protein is CASSPWGAGNEQFF.

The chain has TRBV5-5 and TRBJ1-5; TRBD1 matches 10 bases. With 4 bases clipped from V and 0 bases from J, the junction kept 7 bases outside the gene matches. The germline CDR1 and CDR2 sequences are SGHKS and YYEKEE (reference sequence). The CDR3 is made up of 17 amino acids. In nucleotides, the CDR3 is TGTGCCAGCAGCCCCGGACAGGGGGAATATAGCAATCAGCCCCAGCATTTT. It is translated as CASSPGQGEYSNQPQHF.

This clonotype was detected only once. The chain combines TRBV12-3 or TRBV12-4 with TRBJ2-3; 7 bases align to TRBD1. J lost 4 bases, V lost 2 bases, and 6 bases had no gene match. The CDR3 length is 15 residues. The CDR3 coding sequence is TGTGCCAGCAGTTTAACAGGGGCCAGCGCAGATACGCAGTATTTT. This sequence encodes CASSLTGASADTQYF.

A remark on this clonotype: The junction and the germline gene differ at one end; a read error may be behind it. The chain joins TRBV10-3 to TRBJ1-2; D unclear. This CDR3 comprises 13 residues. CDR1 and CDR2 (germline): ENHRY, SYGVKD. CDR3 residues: CAIQSDGNYGYPF. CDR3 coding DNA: TGTGCCATACAATCGGACGGAAACTATGGCTACCCCTTC.

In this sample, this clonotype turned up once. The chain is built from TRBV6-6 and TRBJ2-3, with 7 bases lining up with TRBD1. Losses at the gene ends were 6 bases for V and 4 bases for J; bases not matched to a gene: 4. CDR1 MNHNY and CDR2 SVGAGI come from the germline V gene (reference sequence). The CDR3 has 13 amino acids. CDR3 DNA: TGTGCCAGCAGGCGTACAGGGGCAGATACGCAGTATTTT. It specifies CASRRTGADTQYF.

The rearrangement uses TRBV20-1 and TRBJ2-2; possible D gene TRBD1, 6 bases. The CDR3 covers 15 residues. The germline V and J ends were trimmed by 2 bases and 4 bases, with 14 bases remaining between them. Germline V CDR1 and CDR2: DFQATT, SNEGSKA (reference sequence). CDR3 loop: CSARKSGRGTGELFF. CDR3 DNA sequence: TGCAGTGCTAGAAAGTCGGGCAGGGGCACCGGGGAGCTGTTTTTT.

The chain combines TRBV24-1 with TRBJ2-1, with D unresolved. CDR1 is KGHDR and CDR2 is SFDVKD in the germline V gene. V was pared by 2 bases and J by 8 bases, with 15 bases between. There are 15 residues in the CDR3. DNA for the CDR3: TGTGCCACCAGTGATTCCCGCCTGGTTTCGGATGAGCAGTTCTTC. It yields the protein CATSDSRLVSDEQFF.

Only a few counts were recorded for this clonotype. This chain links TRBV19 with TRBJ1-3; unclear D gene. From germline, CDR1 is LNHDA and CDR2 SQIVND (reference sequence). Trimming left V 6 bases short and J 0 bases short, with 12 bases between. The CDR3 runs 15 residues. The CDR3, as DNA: TGTGCCAGTAGCATGAAGACGAGCTCTGGAAACACCATATATTTT. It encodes CASSMKTSSGNTIYF.

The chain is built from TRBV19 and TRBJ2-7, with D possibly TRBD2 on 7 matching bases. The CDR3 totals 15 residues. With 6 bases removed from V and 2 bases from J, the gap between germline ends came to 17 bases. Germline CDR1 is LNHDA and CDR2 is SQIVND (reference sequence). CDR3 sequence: CASSPGASGPYEQYF. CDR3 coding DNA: TGTGCCAGTAGCCCAGGGGCTAGCGGTCCCTACGAGCAGTACTTC.